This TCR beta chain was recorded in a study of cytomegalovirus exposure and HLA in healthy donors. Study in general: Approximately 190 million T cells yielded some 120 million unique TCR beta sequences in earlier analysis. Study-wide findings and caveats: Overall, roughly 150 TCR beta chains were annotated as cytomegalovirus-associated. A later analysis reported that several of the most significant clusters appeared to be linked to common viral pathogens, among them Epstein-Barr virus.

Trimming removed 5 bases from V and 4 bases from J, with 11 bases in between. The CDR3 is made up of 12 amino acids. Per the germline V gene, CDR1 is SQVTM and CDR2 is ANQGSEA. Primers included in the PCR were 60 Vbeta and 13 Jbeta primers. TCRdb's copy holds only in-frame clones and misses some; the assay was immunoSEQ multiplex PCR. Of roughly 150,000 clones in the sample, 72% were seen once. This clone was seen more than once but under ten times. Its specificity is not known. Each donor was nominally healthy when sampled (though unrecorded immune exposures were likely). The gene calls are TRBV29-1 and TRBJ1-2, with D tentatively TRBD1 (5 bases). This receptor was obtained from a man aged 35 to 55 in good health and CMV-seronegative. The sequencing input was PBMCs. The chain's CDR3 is CSVLEQAYGYTF. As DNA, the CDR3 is TGCAGCGTTTTAGAACAGGCCTATGGCTACACCTTC.